This record covers a single T cell receptor (beta chain). These data originate in a study of blood T cell repertoires in COVID-19. Study as a whole: Acute-phase and convalescent COVID-19 samples originated in the United States, Italy and Spain. In each case, the material was cDNA or gDNA derived from T cells, B-cell-depleted T cells, or PBMCs.

The germline V and J ends were trimmed by 1 base and 0 bases, with 11 bases remaining between them. CDR3 length: 16 residues. The germline V gene has CDR1 SGHRS and CDR2 YFSETQ. Original analysis: Reference gene primer amplification gave estimated nucleated cell counts. Sequenced by immunoSEQ multiplex PCR; TCRdb stores in-frame clones only, minus some. D and trimming come from the DNA, and the V and J calls and clone size come from that table. The profile shows fewer than 85,000 clones, around 80% of them singletons. This chain joins TRBV5-1 and TRBJ1-3; no reliable D call. The sample taken for sequencing was peripheral blood. The clonotype was recovered from a man between 60 and 75 years old with active or convalescent COVID-19. The CDR3 nucleotides are TGCGCCAGCAGCTTGCAGGCGACAAGCTCTGGAAACACCATATATTTT. Its translation is CASSLQATSSGNTIYF.